This is a list of T cell receptor beta chains from one sample in a study of cytomegalovirus exposure and HLA in healthy donors. The data were produced by immunoSEQ multiplex PCR, yet TCRdb's version contains in-frame clones alone and is incomplete. The sample has 110,000 or so clones; less than 80% are singletons. The sequenced sample consisted of PBMCs. The receptors derive from a woman aged 40-49 years in good health and CMV-seropositive. The CDR3 runs from the conserved cysteine through the conserved F or W. Fields, in order: J gene, V gene, D gene, CDR3 length, clone size, CDR3 DNA, CDR3 protein. D genes are given only for firm matches. Clone size is given for some rows only: seen once, a few or many times, or a class if the clone is expanded.

TRBJ2-3 TRBV30 TRBD2 14 NA TGTGCCTGGAACCTAGCGGGGGTCTTAGATACGCAGTATTTT CAWNLAGVLDTQYF
TRBJ2-7 TRBV28 TRBD1 13 NA TGTGCCAGCAGTCCGGGACAGGGCTACGAGCAGTACTTC CASSPGQGYEQYF
TRBJ2-1 TRBV19 TRBD2 15 NA TGTGCCAGTAGTATCCCGACTAGCGATTTAGATGAGCAGTTCTTC CASSIPTSDLDEQFF
TRBJ2-3 TRBV5-6 TRBD2 15 NA TGTGCCAGCAGACCGGTAGCGGGATCTCTTGATACGCAGTATTTT CASRPVAGSLDTQYF
TRBJ2-2 TRBV29-1 TRBD2 15 NA TGCAGCGCCGTCCTGGCTAGCGGGAGGGCCGGGGAGCTGTTTTTT CSAVLASGRAGELFF
TRBJ1-2 TRBV28 NA 16 NA TGTGCCAGCAGTTTGGGGGGGGCTACCTCTAACTATGGCTACACCTTC CASSLGGATSNYGYTF
TRBJ2-1 TRBV5-5 NA 13 NA TGTGCCAGCAGCTTGACGACAGCCAATGAGCAGTTCTTC CASSLTTANEQFF
TRBJ2-2 TRBV7-8 TRBD2 15 NA TGTGCCAGCAGCTTAAGAGGGACTAGCGACGGGGAGCTGTTTTTT CASSLRGTSDGELFF
TRBJ2-1 TRBV5-1 TRBD2 16 NA TGCGCCAGCAGCTTGGCGACTAGCGGGAGCCCCCCGGGGCAGTTCTTC CASSLATSGSPPGQFF
TRBJ2-3 TRBV5-4 TRBD2 15 NA TGTGCCAGCAGCTCTTCCCGGGGGGACACAGATACGCAGTATTTT CASSSSRGDTDTQYF
TRBJ1-2 TRBV20-1 NA 11 NA TGCAGTGGCACAGGGTCGAATGGCTACACCTTC CSGTGSNGYTF
TRBJ2-3 TRBV19 TRBD2 15 NA TGTGCCAGTAGTATGCTGGCGGGGGGGAGGCATACGCAGTATTTT CASSMLAGGRHTQYF
TRBJ1-5 TRBV28 TRBD1 15 NA TGTGCCAGCAGTTCGCCCCAGGGGGGCGATCAGCCCCAGCATTTT CASSSPQGGDQPQHF
TRBJ2-4 TRBV15 NA 17 NA TGTGCCACCAGCAGAGATTCTAAAGGGGCGGCCAAAAACATTCAGTACTTC CATSRDSKGAAKNIQYF
TRBJ1-5 TRBV7-8 NA 16 NA TGTGCCAGCAGCCTCCGGGGGAACCCCGTCAATCAGCCCCAGCATTTT CASSLRGNPVNQPQHF
TRBJ1-5 TRBV7-6 NA 13 NA TGTGCCAGCAGCACAGGCGGGGCTCAGCCCCAGCATTTT CASSTGGAQPQHF
TRBJ2-3 TRBV29-1 NA 13 NA TGCAGCGTCCACATTCAAAGCACAGATATGCAGTATTTT CSVHIQSTDMQYF
TRBJ1-2 TRBV5-4 NA 14 NA TGTGCCAGCAGCTTGGGCGGCGGAAACTATGGCTACACCTTC CASSLGGGNYGYTF
TRBJ2-4 TRBV19 TRBD2 15 NA TGTGCCAGTGGGACTAGCGGGGTAGCCAAAAACATTCAGTACTTC CASGTSGVAKNIQYF
TRBJ1-1 TRBV19 NA 14 NA TGTGCCAGTAGTCTCGGACAGCAGAAGGCTGAAGCTTTCTTT CASSLGQQKAEAFF
TRBJ2-1 TRBV6-5 TRBD1 15 NA TGTGCCAGCAGTGACTGGGACAGGGGGCCCGATGAGCAGTTCTTC CASSDWDRGPDEQFF
TRBJ2-7 TRBV6-1 NA 14 NA TGTGCCAGCAGTGAGATGGACAGATCCTACGAGCAGTACTTC CASSEMDRSYEQYF
TRBJ2-1 TRBV30 TRBD2 13 NA TGTGCCTGGAAACTAGCGGGGAAGAATGAGCAGTTCTTC CAWKLAGKNEQFF
TRBJ1-1 TRBV7-2 TRBD1 14 NA TGTGCCAGCAGCGCCTCGGACAGGAGAACTGAAGCTTTCTTT CASSASDRRTEAFF
TRBJ2-7 TRBV27 TRBD1 15 NA TGTGCCAGCAGTGAACCCTCCAGGGGGAGATACGAGCAGTACTTC CASSEPSRGRYEQYF
TRBJ2-1 TRBV9 NA 14 NA TGTGCCAGCAGCGTAGCGGGGGGCCCCAATGAGCAGTTCTTC CASSVAGGPNEQFF
TRBJ2-3 TRBV7-9 TRBD2 19 NA TGTTCCAGCAGCTTAGTAGCAGGGAGCAGCGGGGGGGCCCTGGATACGCAGTATTTT CSSSLVAGSSGGALDTQYF
TRBJ2-5 TRBV11-3 NA 16 NA TGTGCCAGCAGCTTAATGAGGTCGGCGTACCAAGAGACCCAGTACTTC CASSLMRSAYQETQYF
TRBJ1-2 TRBV9 NA 15 NA TGTGCCAGCAGCGTAGGGGGAGGGGTGAGCTATGGCTACACCTTC CASSVGGGVSYGYTF
TRBJ1-1 TRBV15 TRBD1 16 NA TGTGCCACCAGTACGATACCGGGACAGTTGAACACTGAAGCTTTCTTT CATSTIPGQLNTEAFF
TRBJ1-1 TRBV13 NA 14 NA TGTGCCAGCAGCTTGGCCGGGGTGAACACTGAAGCTTTCTTT CASSLAGVNTEAFF
TRBJ1-1 TRBV9 TRBD1 14 NA TGTGCCAGCAGCGGACAGGGGTGGGGAACTGAAGCTTTCTTT CASSGQGWGTEAFF
TRBJ2-5 TRBV7-9 TRBD1 17 NA TGTGCCAGCAGCTTTCTTCCCGGGACAGGGTCGCTAGAGACCCAGTACTTC CASSFLPGTGSLETQYF
TRBJ2-5 TRBV5-1 NA 14 NA TGCGCCAGCAGCTACTCCACTAGCACCGAGACCCAGTACTTC CASSYSTSTETQYF
TRBJ1-1 TRBV2 TRBD1 14 NA TGTGCCAGCGTGAACAGGGGGGGGGACACTGAAGCTTTCTTT CASVNRGGDTEAFF
TRBJ2-1 TRBV5-6 NA 16 NA TGTGCCAGTAGCTCTCCGTCATTACTAGTCTGGGCCGAGCAGTTCTTC CASSSPSLLVWAEQFF
TRBJ2-1 TRBV30 NA 13 once TGTGCCTGGAACAAAGTGTGGTTCAATGAGCAGTTCTTC CAWNKVWFNEQFF
TRBJ1-5 TRBV19 TRBD1 16 NA TGTGCCAGTAGTATGGCGCGGGACAGCTCAAGTGGTCCCCAGCATTTT CASSMARDSSSGPQHF
TRBJ2-5 TRBV5-1 TRBD1 18 NA TGCGCCAGCAGCTTGGCTCTCACAGGGGACCCCGTCCAAGAGACCCAGTACTTC CASSLALTGDPVQETQYF
TRBJ2-2 TRBV30 TRBD1 17 few TGTGCCTGGAACCAAGGGGGGACAGGGGGCTTAACCGGGGAGCTGTTTTTT CAWNQGGTGGLTGELFF
TRBJ1-4 TRBV7-8 TRBD1 14 NA TGTGCCAGCAGCTTAGGGACAGGAAATTTAAAACTGTTTTTT CASSLGTGNLKLFF
TRBJ2-1 TRBV5-1 NA 13 NA TGCGCCAGCAGCGCGACTGATTACAATGAGCAGTTCTTC CASSATDYNEQFF
TRBJ1-5 TRBV6-4 NA 16 NA TGTGCCAGCAGTGCGACGGGGGGGGTAGGCAATCAGCCCCAGCATTTT CASSATGGVGNQPQHF
TRBJ1-4 TRBV18 NA 14 NA TGTGCCAGCTCACCGGTCTCGGGGGGTGAAAAACTGTTTTTT CASSPVSGGEKLFF
TRBJ1-1 TRBV7-3 TRBD1 14 NA TGTGCCAGCAGCTTAACGGGGGACAGCACTGAAGCTTTCTTT CASSLTGDSTEAFF
TRBJ1-4 TRBV20-1 NA 11 NA TGCAGTGCTCCTACTAATGAAAAACTGTTTTTT CSAPTNEKLFF
TRBJ2-5 TRBV7-2 TRBD1 13 NA TGTGCCAGCAGCTGGGACAGGGGAGAGACCCAGTACTTC CASSWDRGETQYF
TRBJ1-6 TRBV7-8 NA 16 once TGTGCCAGCAGCTTAGAGATCCCCAGAGGAAATTCACCCCTCCACTTT CASSLEIPRGNSPLHF
TRBJ2-5 TRBV19 TRBD1 16 NA TGTGCCAGTAGTATTCTTGGGACAGTGTACCAAGAGACCCAGTACTTC CASSILGTVYQETQYF
TRBJ1-4 TRBV9 NA 15 NA TGTGCCAGCAGCCACACAGGGCCCACTAATGAAAAACTGTTTTTT CASSHTGPTNEKLFF
TRBJ2-6 TRBV7-9 NA 17 few TGTTCCAGCAGCTTAACTGGGCTCTACTCTGGGGCCAACGTCCTGACTTTC CSSSLTGLYSGANVLTF